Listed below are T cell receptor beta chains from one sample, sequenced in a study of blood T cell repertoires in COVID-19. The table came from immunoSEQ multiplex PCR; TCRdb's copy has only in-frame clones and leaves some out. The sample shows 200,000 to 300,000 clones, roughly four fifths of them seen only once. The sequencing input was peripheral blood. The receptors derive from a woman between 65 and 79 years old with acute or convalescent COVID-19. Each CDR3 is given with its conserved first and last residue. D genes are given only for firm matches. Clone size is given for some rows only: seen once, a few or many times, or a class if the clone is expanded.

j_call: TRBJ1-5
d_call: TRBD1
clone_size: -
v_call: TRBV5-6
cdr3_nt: TGTGCCAGCAGGGCGCCGGGACAGGGTAGGAATCAGCCCCAGCATTTT
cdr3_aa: CASRAPGQGRNQPQHF

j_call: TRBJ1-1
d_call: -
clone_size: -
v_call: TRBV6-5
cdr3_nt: TGTGCCAGTCTTCGGGGGGAGTCAGCTTTCTTT
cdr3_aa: CASLRGESAFF

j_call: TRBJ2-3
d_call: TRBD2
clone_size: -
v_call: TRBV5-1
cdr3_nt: TGCGCCAGCAGTCGAATACCGGGACTAGCGGTCCCAGATACGCAGTATTTT
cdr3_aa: CASSRIPGLAVPDTQYF

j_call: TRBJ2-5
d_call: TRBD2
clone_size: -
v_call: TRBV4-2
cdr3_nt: TGTGCCAGCAGCCAAGGTAGCGGGGAAAAGACCCAGTACTTC
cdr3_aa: CASSQGSGEKTQYF

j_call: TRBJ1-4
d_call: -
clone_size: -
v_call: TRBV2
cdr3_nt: TGTGCCAGCAGTGAAAACCGTTCGGGGGGGGAAAAACTGTTTTTT
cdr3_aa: CASSENRSGGEKLFF

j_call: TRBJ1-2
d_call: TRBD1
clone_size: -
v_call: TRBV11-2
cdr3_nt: TGTGCCAGCAGCTCAATAGGACAGGTTTCTAACTATGGCTACACCTTC
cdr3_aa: CASSSIGQVSNYGYTF

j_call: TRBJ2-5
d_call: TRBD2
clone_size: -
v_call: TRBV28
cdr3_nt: TGTGCCAGCAGTTCACATAGCGGGGGGTTGGAGACCCAGTACTTC
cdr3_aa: CASSSHSGGLETQYF

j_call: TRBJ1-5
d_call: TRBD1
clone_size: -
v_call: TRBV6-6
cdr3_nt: TGTGCCAGCAGTCCGTTGGGACAGGTGTATAGCAATCAGCCCCAGCATTTT
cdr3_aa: CASSPLGQVYSNQPQHF

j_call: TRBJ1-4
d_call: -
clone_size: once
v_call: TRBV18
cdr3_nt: TGTGCCAGCTCACCAGCGGGGGAAGGAAACGAAAAACTGTTTTTT
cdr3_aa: CASSPAGEGNEKLFF

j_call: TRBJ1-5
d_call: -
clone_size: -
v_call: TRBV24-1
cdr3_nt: TGTGCCACCAGTGATACGGCAGCGGATCATCAGCCCCAGCATTTT
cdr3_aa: CATSDTAADHQPQHF

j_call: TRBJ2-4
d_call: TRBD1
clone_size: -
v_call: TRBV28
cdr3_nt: TGTGCCAGCAGTACACAGGGGGCCGGAAAAAACATTCAGTACTTC
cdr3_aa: CASSTQGAGKNIQYF

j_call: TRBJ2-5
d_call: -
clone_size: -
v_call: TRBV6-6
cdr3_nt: TGTGCCAGCAGTTACTCGTCACTGGAAGAGACCCAGTACTTC
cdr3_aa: CASSYSSLEETQYF

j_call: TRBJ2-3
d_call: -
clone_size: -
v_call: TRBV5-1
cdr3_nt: TGCGCCAGCAGCTTGGGCATCGGACTCATCACAGATACGCAGTATTTT
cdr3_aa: CASSLGIGLITDTQYF

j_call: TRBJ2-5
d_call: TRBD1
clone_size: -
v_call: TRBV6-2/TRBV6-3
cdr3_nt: TGTGCCAGCAGTTACGGGAGGACAGGGGGAGGGGAGACCCAGTACTTC
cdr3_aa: CASSYGRTGGGETQYF

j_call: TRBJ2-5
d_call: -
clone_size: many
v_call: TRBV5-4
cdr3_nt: TGTGCCAGCAGCTTGCCAGGGCGGGAGACCCAGTACTTC
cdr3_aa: CASSLPGRETQYF

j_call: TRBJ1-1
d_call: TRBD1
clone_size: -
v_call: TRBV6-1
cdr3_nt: TGTGCCAGCAGTGAAGCTTGGGACAGGGCGATGGCTTTCTTT
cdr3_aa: CASSEAWDRAMAFF

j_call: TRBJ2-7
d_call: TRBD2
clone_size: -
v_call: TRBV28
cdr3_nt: TGTGCCAGCAGCCTCTCCTGGGAGGGCACCTACGAGCAGTACTTC
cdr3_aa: CASSLSWEGTYEQYF

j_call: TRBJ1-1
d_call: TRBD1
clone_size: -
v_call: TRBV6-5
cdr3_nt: TGTGCCAGCAGCTTCGATACGGGACAGCGGACTGAAGCTTTCTTT
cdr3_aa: CASSFDTGQRTEAFF

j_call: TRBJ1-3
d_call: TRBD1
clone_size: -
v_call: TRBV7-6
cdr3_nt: TGTGCCAGCAGCTTAGAGGGGACAGGAGGAAACACCATATATTTT
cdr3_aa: CASSLEGTGGNTIYF

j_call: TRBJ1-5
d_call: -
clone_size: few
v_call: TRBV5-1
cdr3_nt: TGCGCCAGCAGCTTAGACAGCGGCAATCAGCCCCAGCATTTT
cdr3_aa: CASSLDSGNQPQHF

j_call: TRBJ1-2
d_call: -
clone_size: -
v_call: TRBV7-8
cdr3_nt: TGTGCCAGCAGCCTAGCGGGGTCCGACGGGAGTGGCTACACCTTC
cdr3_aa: CASSLAGSDGSGYTF

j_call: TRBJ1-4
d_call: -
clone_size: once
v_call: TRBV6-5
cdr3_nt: TGTGCCAGCAGTTACTCGTACAGGAATGAAAAACTGTTTTTT
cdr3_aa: CASSYSYRNEKLFF

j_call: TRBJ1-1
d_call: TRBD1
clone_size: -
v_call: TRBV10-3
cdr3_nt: TGTGCCACCAGGGACAGGGGGATTAAGAACACTGAAGCTTTCTTT
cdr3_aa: CATRDRGIKNTEAFF

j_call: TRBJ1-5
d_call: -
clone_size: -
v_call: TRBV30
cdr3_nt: TGTGCCTGGAGTTCGGGGTTCAATCAGCCCCAGCATTTT
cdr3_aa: CAWSSGFNQPQHF

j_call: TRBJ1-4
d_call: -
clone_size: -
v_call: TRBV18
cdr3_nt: TGTGCCAGCTCACTGATCCGGGACACAAATGAAAAACTGTTTTTT
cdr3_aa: CASSLIRDTNEKLFF

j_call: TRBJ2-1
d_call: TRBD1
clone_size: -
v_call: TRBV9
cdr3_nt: TGTGCCAGCAGCGCAGACGGACAGGGGGCGTTTAATGAGCAGTTCTTC
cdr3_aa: CASSADGQGAFNEQFF

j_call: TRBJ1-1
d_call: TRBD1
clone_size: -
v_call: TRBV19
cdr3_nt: TGTGCCAGTAGGCGACAGGGGACGAACACTGAAGCTTTCTTT
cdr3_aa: CASRRQGTNTEAFF

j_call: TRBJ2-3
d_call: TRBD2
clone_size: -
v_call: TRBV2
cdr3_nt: TGTGCCAGCAGGGGGACTAGCGGGGGCATGGATACGCAGTATTTT
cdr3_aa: CASRGTSGGMDTQYF

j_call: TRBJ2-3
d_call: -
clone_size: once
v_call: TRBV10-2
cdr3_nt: TGCGCCAGCAGTGACAACAGATACACAGATACGCAGTATTTT
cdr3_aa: CASSDNRYTDTQYF

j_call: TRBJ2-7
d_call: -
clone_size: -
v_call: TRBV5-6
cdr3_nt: TGTGCCAGCAGCCCGGGACTTCTCTACGAGCAGTACTTC
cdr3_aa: CASSPGLLYEQYF

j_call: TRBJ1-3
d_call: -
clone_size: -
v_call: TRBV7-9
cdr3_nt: TGTGCCAGCAGCGTGGGACAAAACTCTGGAAACACCATATATTTT
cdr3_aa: CASSVGQNSGNTIYF

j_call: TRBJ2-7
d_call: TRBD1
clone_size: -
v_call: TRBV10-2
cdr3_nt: TGCGCCAGCGGACAGGGGGCGCTTAGTAACTACGAGCAGTACTTC
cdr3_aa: CASGQGALSNYEQYF

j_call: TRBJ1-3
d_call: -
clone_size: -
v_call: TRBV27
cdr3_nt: TGTGCCAGCAGTTTACAGGGGTCTACTGGAAACACCATATATTTT
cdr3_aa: CASSLQGSTGNTIYF

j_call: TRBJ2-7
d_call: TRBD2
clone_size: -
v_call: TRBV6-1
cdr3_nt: TGTGCCAGCTTGGGGAGGGAAATGTACGAGCAGTACTTC
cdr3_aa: CASLGREMYEQYF

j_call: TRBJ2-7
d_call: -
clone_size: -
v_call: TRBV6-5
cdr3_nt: TGTGCCAGCAGTTATCGGGGTGGGCAGGGGAACTACGAGCAGTACTTC
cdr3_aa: CASSYRGGQGNYEQYF

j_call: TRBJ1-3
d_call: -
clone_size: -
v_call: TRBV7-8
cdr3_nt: TGTGCCAGCAGCTTAGAAACAGGCAGATTCTCTGGAAACACCATATATTTT
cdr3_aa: CASSLETGRFSGNTIYF

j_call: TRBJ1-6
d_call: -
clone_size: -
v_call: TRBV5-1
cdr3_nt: TGCGCCAGCAGGGCTCGGACAGACTATAATTCACCCCTCCACTTT
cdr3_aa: CASRARTDYNSPLHF